The source of this T cell receptor (beta chain) is a study of cytomegalovirus exposure and HLA in healthy donors. General study findings and limits: Rates of TCR association differed by HLA locus in a later analysis, with DRB1 highest and HLA-C lowest. Per published accounts, TCR beta sequences correctly predicted the HLA-A and HLA-B alleles of most subjects. The authors enumerated around 150 TCR beta chains as linked to cytomegalovirus. A later analysis associated 15,000 or so TCR beta sequences with HLA alleles at a 0.05 false discovery rate.

PCR primers comprised 60 Vbeta and 13 Jbeta primers. Generated by immunoSEQ multiplex PCR, the TCRdb table keeps only in-frame clones and is missing some. The sample holds 80,000 to 100,000 clones, roughly four fifths seen once. The junction had 5 bases not matched to a gene; V was cut back by 3 bases and J by 4 bases. Germline lookup yields CDR1 KGHSH and CDR2 LQKENI. This CDR3 spans 15 amino acids. As regards this clone: Its antigen is unknown.

The chain joins TRBV18 to TRBJ2-1; TRBD1 matches 8 bases. The clonotype originates from a human donor in good health. Sequenced input: PBMCs. This chain's CDR3 is CASSPRRDRYNEQFF. CDR3 in DNA: TGTGCCAGCTCACCTCGCCGGGACAGGTACAATGAGCAGTTCTTC.